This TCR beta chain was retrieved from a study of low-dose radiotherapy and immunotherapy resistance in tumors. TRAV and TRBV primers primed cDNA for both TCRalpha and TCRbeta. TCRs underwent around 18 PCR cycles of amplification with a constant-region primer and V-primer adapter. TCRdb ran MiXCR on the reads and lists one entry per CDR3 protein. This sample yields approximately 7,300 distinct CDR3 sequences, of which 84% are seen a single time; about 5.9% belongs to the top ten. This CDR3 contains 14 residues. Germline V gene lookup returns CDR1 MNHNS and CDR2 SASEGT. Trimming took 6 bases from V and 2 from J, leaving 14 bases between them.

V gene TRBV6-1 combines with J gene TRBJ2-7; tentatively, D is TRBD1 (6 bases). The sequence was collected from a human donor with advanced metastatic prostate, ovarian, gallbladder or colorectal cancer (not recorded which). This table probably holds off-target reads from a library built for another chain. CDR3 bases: TGTGCCAGCAGGACACTTGGGACACCCTACGAGCAGTACTTC. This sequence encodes CASRTLGTPYEQYF.